The rows below give T cell receptor beta chains drawn from one sample of a study of cytomegalovirus exposure and HLA in healthy donors. This table comes from immunoSEQ multiplex PCR, and its TCRdb copy is limited to in-frame clones, with some not included. The sample includes some 81,000 clones, roughly 72% of them seen just once. The sequenced sample was PBMCs. These TCRs come from a woman between 40 and 50 years old in good health and CMV-seropositive. The CDR3 runs from the conserved cysteine through the conserved F or W. The D gene is left open where the match is weak. Clone size is not always given. Where it is, it says once, few, many or a class for expanded clones.

.,.,TRBV19,TRBJ1-2,CASSIALAGGYTF,TGTGCCAGTAGTATTGCTCTGGCGGGGGGCTACACCTTC
TRBD1,.,TRBV7-2,TRBJ1-6,CASSPRTGNNSPLHF,TGTGCCAGCAGCCCCCGGACAGGAAATAATTCACCCCTCCACTTT
TRBD1,.,TRBV9,TRBJ2-1,CASSVGQGGYNEQFF,TGTGCCAGCAGCGTAGGACAGGGGGGATACAATGAGCAGTTCTTC
TRBD1,once,TRBV19,TRBJ1-1,CASSPFPFQGAERGAFF,TGTGCCAGTAGCCCTTTCCCCTTTCAGGGGGCGGAGAGAGGAGCTTTCTTT
.,once,TRBV6-1,TRBJ2-5,CASNRVEETQYF,TGTGCCAGCAATCGGGTGGAAGAGACCCAGTACTTC
TRBD1,.,TRBV6-1,TRBJ1-2,CASSEVGTGGSYGYTF,TGTGCCAGCAGTGAAGTGGGGACAGGGGGCAGCTATGGCTACACCTTC
.,few,TRBV4-1,TRBJ1-1,CASSPDQGFGNTEAFF,TGCGCCAGCAGCCCTGACCAGGGGTTCGGGAACACTGAAGCTTTCTTT
TRBD2,.,TRBV6-6,TRBJ2-1,CASSYSIAGGHNEQFF,TGTGCCAGCAGTTACTCGATAGCGGGGGGCCACAATGAGCAGTTCTTC
TRBD1,.,TRBV5-6,TRBJ1-2,CASSPGTGVYNYGYTF,TGTGCCAGCAGCCCCGGGACAGGGGTATATAACTATGGCTACACCTTC
TRBD2,.,TRBV2,TRBJ2-5,CASSESLSGSFPQYF,TGTGCCAGCAGTGAAAGTCTTAGCGGGAGTTTCCCCCAGTACTTC
.,.,TRBV7-9,TRBJ2-7,CSSSHPTKGPPYEQYF,TGTTCCAGCAGCCACCCTACCAAGGGGCCACCCTACGAGCAGTACTTC
.,.,TRBV1,TRBJ2-3,CTSSQVSSGGKVPDTQYF,TGCACCAGCAGCCAAGTCTCTAGCGGGGGGAAAGTTCCAGATACGCAGTATTTT
.,.,TRBV30,TRBJ1-5,CAWSATNMGPQHF,TGTGCCTGGAGTGCTACTAATATGGGGCCCCAGCATTTT
.,.,TRBV27,TRBJ2-1,CASKEARLYNEQFF,TGTGCCAGCAAGGAGGCTCGTCTCTACAATGAGCAGTTCTTC
TRBD1,.,TRBV20-1,TRBJ1-1,CSAPQGAVAFF,TGCAGTGCTCCACAGGGGGCTGTGGCTTTCTTT
TRBD1,.,TRBV9,TRBJ2-2,CASSPTDRATGELFF,TGTGCCAGCAGCCCCACGGACAGGGCCACCGGGGAGCTGTTTTTT
TRBD1,.,TRBV5-4,TRBJ1-2,CASSLDRGLVSGDGYTF,TGTGCCAGCAGCCTGGACAGGGGCCTAGTCTCGGGGGATGGCTACACCTTC
TRBD1,.,TRBV29-1,TRBJ1-2,CSVVGQGGTF,TGCAGCGTTGTAGGACAGGGAGGAACCTTC
TRBD2,few,TRBV6-5,TRBJ2-7,CASSYDSAGETYEQYF,TGTGCCAGCAGTTACGACTCTGCGGGGGAAACCTACGAGCAGTACTTC
TRBD1,.,TRBV6-5,TRBJ2-2,CASRSQGAGTGELFF,TGTGCCAGCAGGTCACAGGGGGCGGGTACCGGGGAGCTGTTTTTT
.,.,TRBV7-7,TRBJ2-5,CASSHGGGRGATQYF,TGTGCTAGCAGCCATGGAGGGGGCCGGGGCGCGACCCAGTACTTC
.,.,TRBV5-4,TRBJ1-1,CASSPDSLNTEAFF,TGTGCCAGCAGCCCCGACAGTTTGAACACTGAAGCTTTCTTT
TRBD1,.,TRBV5-1,TRBJ1-4,CASSSRAAGTGFKKLFF,TGCGCCAGCAGCTCCCGGGCGGCCGGGACAGGGTTTAAAAAACTGTTTTTT
.,.,TRBV5-1,TRBJ2-1,CASSRLDNNEQFF,TGCGCCAGCAGTCGACTAGACAACAATGAGCAGTTCTTC
.,.,TRBV7-6,TRBJ1-4,CASSLEEGLNEKLFF,TGTGCCAGCAGCTTAGAGGAGGGCCTTAATGAAAAACTGTTTTTT
.,once,TRBV5-1,TRBJ2-5,CASSFTGYPKETQYF,TGCGCCAGCAGCTTTACAGGTTACCCCAAAGAGACCCAGTACTTC
TRBD1,.,TRBV7-6,TRBJ2-2,CASSPGTGSGELFF,TGTGCCAGCAGCCCCGGGACAGGGAGCGGGGAGCTGTTTTTT
.,.,TRBV15,TRBJ1-1,CATSRDRGNTEAFF,TGTGCCACCAGCAGAGACAGGGGTAACACTGAAGCTTTCTTT
TRBD1,.,TRBV4-1,TRBJ2-5,CASSQPRPGQGPAQETQETQYF,TGCGCCAGCAGCCAGCCGAGACCGGGACAGGGGCCAGCGCAAGAAACCCAAGAGACCCAGTACTTC
TRBD1,few,TRBV9,TRBJ2-7,CASSGLWGQNYEQYF,TGTGCCAGCAGCGGCCTATGGGGACAGAACTACGAGCAGTACTTC
TRBD1,.,TRBV5-1,TRBJ2-7,CASSQKGAISDEQYF,TGCGCCAGCAGCCAGAAGGGGGCCATTAGCGACGAGCAGTACTTC
.,.,TRBV5-4,TRBJ1-1,CASSWTENTEAFF,TGTGCCAGCAGCTGGACAGAGAACACTGAAGCTTTCTTT
.,.,TRBV27,TRBJ1-2,CASRHDGGVTGYTF,TGTGCCAGCAGACACGACGGCGGAGTAACTGGCTACACCTTC
TRBD2,.,TRBV5-1,TRBJ2-3,CASSIAGGYTDTQYF,TGCGCCAGCAGTATAGCGGGGGGCTACACAGATACGCAGTATTTT
TRBD2,many,TRBV2,TRBJ2-3,CASSKDPAGAGGTQYF,TGTGCCAGCAGTAAAGACCCAGCGGGGGCTGGGGGTACGCAGTATTTT
TRBD1,.,TRBV5-1,TRBJ1-1,CASSPRTGDLNTEAFF,TGCGCCAGCAGCCCCCGGACAGGCGATCTCAACACTGAAGCTTTCTTT
.,.,TRBV4-1,TRBJ1-1,CASSQVDLSGGEAFF,TGCGCCAGCAGCCAAGTGGATCTCTCCGGGGGTGAAGCTTTCTTT
TRBD2,.,TRBV9,TRBJ2-3,CASRSGRAEDTQYF,TGTGCCAGCAGGAGCGGGAGGGCCGAAGATACGCAGTATTTT
TRBD1,.,TRBV29-1,TRBJ1-4,CSVETPEGTGGEKLFF,TGCAGCGTTGAGACCCCCGAGGGGACAGGCGGTGAAAAACTGTTTTTT
.,.,TRBV2,TRBJ2-2,CASRKSLGELFF,TGTGCCAGCAGGAAATCACTCGGGGAGCTGTTTTTT
TRBD2,.,TRBV2,TRBJ2-1,CASTYSGSGGEQFF,TGTGCCAGCACCTACAGCGGGAGCGGGGGTGAGCAGTTCTTC
TRBD1,.,TRBV7-9,TRBJ2-3,CASSPRGLYTDTQYF,TGTGCCAGCAGCCCCAGGGGGCTCTACACAGATACGCAGTATTTT
TRBD2,.,TRBV2,TRBJ2-7,CASRLLAASYEQYF,TGTGCCAGCCGTTTACTAGCGGCCTCCTACGAGCAGTACTTC
.,.,TRBV19,TRBJ2-3,CASSMDRAGTDTQYF,TGTGCCAGTAGTATGGACAGAGCGGGGACAGATACGCAGTATTTT
.,.,TRBV7-6,TRBJ2-1,CASSASYNEQFF,TGTGCCAGCAGCGCCAGCTACAATGAGCAGTTCTTC
.,.,TRBV2,TRBJ1-2,CASNGQTNYGYTF,TGTGCCAGCAATGGGCAAACTAACTATGGCTACACCTTC
TRBD1,.,TRBV6-5,TRBJ2-7,CASSPTGEREQYF,TGTGCCAGCAGTCCAACAGGGGAAAGGGAGCAGTACTTC
.,.,TRBV29-1,TRBJ1-3,CSVVNRADSGNTIYF,TGCAGCGTTGTTAACAGAGCAGACTCTGGAAACACCATATATTTT
.,.,TRBV6-5,TRBJ2-4,CASSYAGSKNIQYF,TGTGCCAGCAGTTACGCGGGGTCCAAAAACATTCAGTACTTC
.,.,TRBV19,TRBJ1-1,CASRDGQMNTEAFF,TGTGCCAGTAGGGATGGACAGATGAACACTGAAGCTTTCTTT
TRBD1,.,TRBV7-6,TRBJ2-7,CASSPGQGFHEQYF,TGTGCCAGCAGCCCCGGACAGGGTTTCCACGAGCAGTACTTC
.,.,TRBV9,TRBJ1-1,CASSAGTTLGDTEAFF,TGTGCCAGCAGCGCCGGGACAACCCTCGGGGACACTGAAGCTTTCTTT
.,.,TRBV27,TRBJ1-1,CASSLAGANTEAFF,TGTGCCAGCAGTTTAGCGGGGGCTAACACTGAAGCTTTCTTT